This entry lists 11 T cell receptor beta chains sequenced from one sample in a study of T cell changes during pregnancy in multiple sclerosis. Sequenced by immunoSEQ multiplex PCR; TCRdb stores in-frame clones only, minus some. The table lists approximately 110,000 clones, roughly nine tenths of them singletons. The sample consisted of peripheral blood, taken after pregnancy. These receptors were collected from a female donor with multiple sclerosis, enrolled in a pregnancy study.

The chain recombines TRBV30 with TRBJ2-5, with 11 nucleotides matching TRBD2. The CDR3 is 14 residues long. CDR1 is GTSNPN, CDR2 SVGIG, per germline (reference sequence). In DNA, the CDR3 is TGTGCTGGTACACTAGCGGGGGTCCGTGAGACCCAGTACTTC. It is translated as CAGTLAGVRETQYF.

This clone came up once. The J gene is TRBJ1-6, the V gene TRBV4-1; 9 bases are shared with TRBD1. Germline trimming cut 2 bases from V and 10 bases from J; bases unmatched to any gene: 6. The CDR3 consists of 15 residues. The germline V gene has CDR1 MGHRA and CDR2 YSYEKL. The CDR3 is CASSQKQGASSPLHF. CDR3 DNA: TGCGCCAGCAGCCAAAAACAGGGGGCATCGTCACCCCTCCACTTT.

The chain joins TRBV7-8 to TRBJ1-3, with a weak D call TRBD1 (5 bases). Trimming took 3 bases from V and 2 from J, leaving 14 bases between them. CDR3 length: 16 residues. CDR1 and CDR2 from the germline V gene are SGHVS and FQNEAQ. CDR3 in DNA: TGTGCCAGCAGCTTTGGAGCAGGGCCCACTGGAAACACCATATATTTT. It yields the protein CASSFGAGPTGNTIYF.

This clone was recorded a few times. The J gene is TRBJ1-4, the V gene TRBV19, with D possibly being TRBD1 (5 bases). Trimming pared 3 bases from V and 3 bases from J, leaving 11 bases between. Looked up from germline, CDR1 is LNHDA and CDR2 is SQIVND (reference sequence). CDR3 length equals 15 residues. The CDR3: CASSIIQGSNEKLFF. Written as DNA, the CDR3 is TGTGCCAGTAGTATCATTCAGGGCTCTAATGAAAAACTGTTTTTT.

The chain has TRBV5-1 and TRBJ2-1; TRBD2 is a possible D gene (5 bases). Germline values: CDR1 SGHRS, CDR2 YFSETQ. V lost 4 bases, J lost 8 bases, and 13 bases lay in between. The CDR3 has 13 residues. CDR3 nucleotides: TGCGCCAGCAGCCGGCAGGACTTCTATGAGCAGTTCTTC. Its protein product is CASSRQDFYEQFF.

The chain joins TRBV4-1 to TRBJ2-1, with 9 nucleotides matching TRBD1. CDR1 and CDR2 from the germline V gene are MGHRA and YSYEKL. CDR3 length equals 17 residues. Unmatched junction bases numbered 14, after V lost 4 bases and J lost 7 bases. CDR3 bases: TGCGCCAGCAGCCCACGGCCCCCCGGGACAGGGATTAATGAGCAGTTCTTC. This encodes CASSPRPPGTGINEQFF.

V is TRBV13 and J is TRBJ1-1; 10 bases align to TRBD1. The germline V gene encodes CDR1 PRHDT and CDR2 FYEKMQ (reference sequence). The CDR3 loop spans 13 amino acids. V gave up 7 bases and J gave up 7 bases; unmatched junction bases: 6. CDR3 sequence: CASTATGGNEAFF. In nucleotides, the CDR3 is TGTGCCAGCACCGCGACAGGGGGCAATGAAGCTTTCTTT.

This chain links TRBV28 with TRBJ2-7, with a possible D match to TRBD2 (6 bases). Germline lookup yields CDR1 MDHEN and CDR2 SYDVKM. V was cut by 6 bases and J by 5 bases, with 11 bases left in between. This CDR3 is built from 12 residues. The CDR3 here is CASREGRNEQYF. The DNA of the CDR3 is TGTGCCAGCAGGGAAGGGAGGAACGAGCAGTACTTC.

The chain has TRBV28 and TRBJ2-1; 9 positions match TRBD1. CDR1 is MDHEN and CDR2 is SYDVKM in the germline V gene. CDR3 length: 14 amino acids. Trimming removed 6 bases from V and 7 bases from J; junction bases left unmatched: 7. The DNA of the CDR3 is TGTGCCAGCAGCTTACAGGGGGCGCGTAATGAGCAGTTCTTC. This gives the protein CASSLQGARNEQFF.

The rearrangement uses TRBV6-1 and TRBJ2-4; 7 bases align to TRBD2. CDR1 MNHNS and CDR2 SASEGT come from the germline V gene. Trimming took 6 bases from V and 7 from J; bases not matched to a gene: 3. This CDR3 comprises 12 residues. In DNA, the CDR3 is TGTGCCAGCAGGCCCGGGGGGAACATTCAGTACTTC. Its translation: CASRPGGNIQYF.

This clone was detected once. Here the CDR3 DNA reads TGTGCCAGCAGCAGAGGTCGCCAGCGGGGCGGCGAGCAGTACTTC. This encodes CASSRGRQRGGEQYF. This sequence joins TRBV7-2 and TRBJ2-7; 7 nucleotides agree with TRBD2. The CDR3 loop spans 15 amino acids. J was trimmed by 6 bases and V by 5 bases; bases with no gene match: 13. Germline V gene data show CDR1 as SGHTA and CDR2 as FQGNSA.